This TCR delta chain emerged from a study of γδ T cells in repeated Plasmodium falciparum infection (dated by TCRdb to about 2021). For the study in its entirety: The natural-infection arm enrolled Malian children exposed to intense seasonal malaria transmission and compared the Malian children with Australian children matched for age and gender. The gammadelta TCR repertoires from Mali were analysed in two ways: cross-sectionally during periods with no transmission, and longitudinally across episodes of acute febrile malaria. The study examined how repeated Plasmodium falciparum infection shapes the human gammadelta T cell repertoire, using natural infection in Mali and controlled human malaria infection. Controlled-infection subjects were sampled at baseline, immediately before selected infections, and 21 days after each infection. Four controlled human malaria infections were administered to about 5 malaria-naive U.S. adults over approximately 600 days by bites from P. falciparum NF54-infected Anopheles stephensi mosquitoes.

Points the paper makes about the study in general: Analysis of inter-individual variability in gammadelta T cell responses was limited by the small size of the controlled-infection cohort. In Vdelta2-negative, largely Vdelta1+, gammadelta TCR repertoires, repeated controlled infections appeared to drive waves of new clonotype selection. Compared with Australian children, Malian children appeared to have Vdelta2-negative gammadelta TCR repertoires that were more clonally expanded, less diverse and less shared. The Malian cohort was drawn from a small rural village made up mostly of one ethnic group, which limits generalizability. Across time and infection, the Vgamma9/Vdelta2+ TCR repertoires showed a highly stable polyclonal makeup, with many TCRgamma sequences overlapping between individuals.

The germline V gene specifies TSWWSYY as CDR1 and QGS as CDR2. Measured from the cysteine to the phenylalanine, the CDR3 is 22 residues long. Only CDR3 DNA remains: 66 bases, in frame from the first base. The library was obtained by multiplex PCR. The listed sequencing device is Illumina MiSeq. Each sorted gammadelta T cell sample was sequenced for both the TCR gamma (TRG) and TCR delta (TRD) chains. In the authors' own workflow: The repertoire analyses drew on clonotype tree plots, the accumulated frequency of the top 20 clonotypes, and diversity index (DI) and D75 metrics. Clones were re-identified by TCRdb from the public reads with CATT, and rows with the same DNA were merged. None of the V and J calls come from the authors' own analysis; TCRdb made them. The sample table lists around 86,000 delta-chain clones, roughly 1.4% of them with a count of one. The top ten hold more than 7% of the sample.

About this clone itself: Its target antigen remains unknown. A far larger clone is a single base away, which makes a read error likely. This sample also contains other DNA sequences that code for the same CDR3.

For bulk TCR repertoire analysis, Vgamma9/Vdelta2+ and Vdelta2-negative gammadelta T cell populations were isolated by flow sorting from peripheral blood mononuclear cells. The TCR originated in a pool of human donors (malaria-infected and uninfected, not separated). Sequencing was carried out using gamma-delta T cells from blood. Rearrangement joined TRDV1 to TRDJ1; 7 junctional bases match TRDD3. The base sequence is TGTGCTCTTGGGGAAAATTCCATCTGGGCCTCGATTAAGCTGGGATACACCGATAAACTCATTTTT. This yields the protein CALGENSIWASIKLGYTDKLIF.